Here is one T cell receptor (beta chain) with its context. TCRdb's table, derived via immunoSEQ multiplex PCR, lists solely in-frame clones and lacks some. The sample records roughly 68,000 clones, around 91% being singletons. This entry is derived from a study of blood T cell repertoires in COVID-19. The TCR originated in a man between 45 and 60 years old with COVID-19, enrolled during active disease. The sequenced sample was peripheral blood.

The CDR3 here is CASSQHRTNSPLHF. Written as DNA, the CDR3 is TGTGCCAGCAGTCAACATCGGACAAATTCACCCCTCCACTTT. J is TRBJ1-6 and V is TRBV28; the D gene is possibly TRBD1 (5 bases). Trimming took 5 bases from V and 7 from J, leaving 12 bases between them. This CDR3 contains 14 residues. Germline V lookup: CDR1 MDHEN, CDR2 SYDVKM.